This T cell receptor beta chain originates from a study of T-cell reconstitution after alpha-beta-depleted transplantation in children. General observations from the study: Most T-cell counts and diversity one year after the transplant came from T cells that were newly produced.

In the case of this clonotype: What it binds is unknown.

This sample's TCRbeta library carried unique molecular identifier barcodes. TCRdb reanalysed the PCR reads using MiXCR and keeps one entry per CDR3 protein. This repertoire shows 550,000 to 600,000 distinct CDR3 sequences, about 21% found once; its top ten account for 14%. The CDR3 is 15 residues long. Between the trimmed V and J ends, which lost 0 bases and 2 bases, there was a span of 10 bases. Germline values: CDR1 MNHEY, CDR2 SMNVEV (reference sequence). The chain recombines TRBV27 with TRBJ2-5; D remains ambiguous. This sample comprised PBMCs, mostly from graft donor cells, obtained 360 days after TCRalphabeta/CD19-depleted stem cell transplant. The sequence came from a boy less than two years old who had a stem cell transplant for acute myeloid leukemia, so the T cells may come from the graft donor. The CDR3 loop reads CASSLSWASQETQYF. The CDR3 DNA follows: TGTGCCAGCAGTTTATCGTGGGCCTCGCAAGAGACCCAGTACTTC.